This T cell receptor beta chain was found in a study of CD8 T cells in ankylosing spondylitis. Study conclusions and caveats: Relatively rare in peripheral blood, disease-linked clones were also CD8+. Ankylosing spondylitis blood appeared to be characterized by a TCR beta motif of about 8 highly homologous variants.

Germline CDR1 and CDR2: MNHEY and SMNVEV (reference sequence). Trimming left V 2 bases short and J 0 bases short, with 17 bases between. The CDR3 covers 19 residues. TCRdb used MiXCR to reprocess the 5' RACE reads, holding one entry per CDR3 protein. This sample has fewer than 550,000 distinct CDR3 sequences, with approximately 5.3% found just once. This clonotype was seen many times. What it recognizes is unknown. The TCR sequence derives from a male donor with ankylosing spondylitis. Source material: blood, either unsorted or a sorted T cell fraction (not recorded which). The V and J genes are TRBV27 and TRBJ1-6; D gene uncertain. The CDR3 region is CASSLLPRTLSSYNSPLHF. The DNA of the CDR3 is TGTGCCAGCAGTTTACTCCCCCGGACTTTAAGCTCCTATAATTCACCCCTCCACTTT.